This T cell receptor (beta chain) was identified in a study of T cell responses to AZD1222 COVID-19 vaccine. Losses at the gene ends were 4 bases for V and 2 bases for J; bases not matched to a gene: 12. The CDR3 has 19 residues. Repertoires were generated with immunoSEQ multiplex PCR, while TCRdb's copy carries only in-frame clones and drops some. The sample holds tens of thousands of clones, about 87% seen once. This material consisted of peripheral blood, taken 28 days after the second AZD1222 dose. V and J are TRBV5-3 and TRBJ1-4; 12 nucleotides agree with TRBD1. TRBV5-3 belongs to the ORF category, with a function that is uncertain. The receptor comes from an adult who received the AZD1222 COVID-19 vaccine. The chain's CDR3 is CARSLTRDRGQVTNEKLFF. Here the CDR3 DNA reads TGTGCCAGAAGCCTCACCCGGGACAGGGGGCAAGTCACTAATGAAAAACTGTTTTTT.